The rows below give T cell receptor beta chains drawn from one sample of a study of blood T cell repertoires in COVID-19. The method was immunoSEQ multiplex PCR; TCRdb's version includes in-frame clones alone and lacks a portion of them. The table has some 200,000 clones, around 95% seen once. The material sequenced was peripheral blood. These receptors were collected from a man aged 25-45 years with COVID-19, enrolled during active disease. Both conserved end residues are part of each CDR3. A D gene is named only where the DNA matches it firmly. Rows give clone size only sometimes, using once, few, many, or a class for an expanded clone.

d_call: -
j_call: TRBJ1-5
v_call: TRBV2
clone_size: once
cdr3_nt: TGTGCCAGCAGTGAAAAGGGGCAAGTAATTAATCAGCCCCAGCATTTT
cdr3_aa: CASSEKGQVINQPQHF

d_call: -
j_call: TRBJ1-3
v_call: TRBV30
clone_size: once
cdr3_nt: TGTGCCTGGGAGCGGGGGTCTGGAAACACCATATATTTT
cdr3_aa: CAWERGSGNTIYF

d_call: TRBD1
j_call: TRBJ2-7
v_call: TRBV6-5
clone_size: -
cdr3_nt: TGTGCCAGCAGTTACTCCGGACAGGGGACCTACGAGCAGTACTTC
cdr3_aa: CASSYSGQGTYEQYF

d_call: TRBD2
j_call: TRBJ2-1
v_call: TRBV6-6
clone_size: once
cdr3_nt: TGTGCCAGCAGTTACCCCGGGGGGAAATACAATGAGCAGTTCTTC
cdr3_aa: CASSYPGGKYNEQFF

d_call: -
j_call: TRBJ2-2
v_call: TRBV10-3
clone_size: -
cdr3_nt: TGTGCCTCAATCCAGGACAGCACTCACACCGGGGAGCTGTTTTTT
cdr3_aa: CASIQDSTHTGELFF

d_call: -
j_call: TRBJ2-1
v_call: TRBV7-9
clone_size: -
cdr3_nt: TGTGCCGTAGGTCGGGGGAAGTGGAATGAGCAGTTCTTC
cdr3_aa: CAVGRGKWNEQFF

d_call: -
j_call: TRBJ1-1
v_call: TRBV7-5
clone_size: -
cdr3_nt: TGTGTCACGCCTCGACAGGGATACACTGAAGCTTTCTTT
cdr3_aa: CVTPRQGYTEAFF

d_call: -
j_call: TRBJ1-4
v_call: TRBV3-1/TRBV3-2
clone_size: -
cdr3_nt: TGTGCCAGCAGCCACCCCGTGGACAGTCCTAATGAAAAACTGTTTTTT
cdr3_aa: CASSHPVDSPNEKLFF

d_call: -
j_call: TRBJ1-4
v_call: TRBV3-1/TRBV3-2
clone_size: -
cdr3_nt: TGTGCCAGCAGCCAAGCGGGACCCCAGGGGGAAAAACTGTTTTTT
cdr3_aa: CASSQAGPQGEKLFF

d_call: -
j_call: TRBJ1-5
v_call: TRBV19
clone_size: -
cdr3_nt: TGTGCCAGTAGTAAACCGACAGGTAGCAATCAGCCCCAGCATTTT
cdr3_aa: CASSKPTGSNQPQHF

d_call: -
j_call: TRBJ1-2
v_call: TRBV25-1
clone_size: -
cdr3_nt: TGTGCCAGCAGCCCAGCGGGGTTCCATGGCTACACCTTC
cdr3_aa: CASSPAGFHGYTF

d_call: TRBD1
j_call: TRBJ2-5
v_call: TRBV5-1
clone_size: -
cdr3_nt: TGCGCCAGCAGCTGGGACAGGCAAGAGACCCAGTACTTC
cdr3_aa: CASSWDRQETQYF

d_call: TRBD1
j_call: TRBJ1-3
v_call: TRBV5-1
clone_size: -
cdr3_nt: TGCGCCAGCAGCTTGCAAGACAGGGGCGGAAACACCATATATTTT
cdr3_aa: CASSLQDRGGNTIYF

d_call: TRBD2
j_call: TRBJ2-5
v_call: TRBV6-1
clone_size: -
cdr3_nt: TGTGCCAGCAGTGAATTTGCGGGGGGTTTAGAGACCCAGTACTTC
cdr3_aa: CASSEFAGGLETQYF

d_call: TRBD2
j_call: TRBJ2-1
v_call: TRBV10-3
clone_size: -
cdr3_nt: TGTGCCATCACCCTCACAGAGCGGGGGCTCGGTGAGCAGTTCTTC
cdr3_aa: CAITLTERGLGEQFF

d_call: TRBD1
j_call: TRBJ1-2
v_call: TRBV19
clone_size: once
cdr3_nt: TGTGCCAGTGATCGGACACAGGGGAACTATGGCTACACCTTC
cdr3_aa: CASDRTQGNYGYTF

d_call: TRBD1
j_call: TRBJ1-1
v_call: TRBV18
clone_size: -
cdr3_nt: TGTGCCAGCTCAGTGGGGACAGGCGAGATGAACACTGAAGCTTTCTTT
cdr3_aa: CASSVGTGEMNTEAFF

d_call: TRBD1
j_call: TRBJ1-2
v_call: TRBV4-1
clone_size: -
cdr3_nt: TGCGCCAGCAGCCACGGACAGGGGGCGGCTGGCTACACCTTC
cdr3_aa: CASSHGQGAAGYTF

d_call: -
j_call: TRBJ1-1
v_call: TRBV6-5
clone_size: -
cdr3_nt: TGTGCCAGCAGGCGGGGGTCAGGGAACACTGAAGCTTTCTTT
cdr3_aa: CASRRGSGNTEAFF

d_call: TRBD2
j_call: TRBJ2-3
v_call: TRBV27
clone_size: -
cdr3_nt: TGTGCCAGCAGTCCCACTAGCGGGATGATAGATACGCAGTATTTT
cdr3_aa: CASSPTSGMIDTQYF

d_call: TRBD1
j_call: TRBJ1-2
v_call: TRBV11-2
clone_size: -
cdr3_nt: TGTGCCAGCAGCGCCAACAGGGGGCGTCGGGGAAACTATGGCTACACCTTC
cdr3_aa: CASSANRGRRGNYGYTF

d_call: -
j_call: TRBJ1-4
v_call: TRBV2
clone_size: -
cdr3_nt: TGTGCCAGCAAACAGTTAGTTGGTGAAAAACTGTTTTTT
cdr3_aa: CASKQLVGEKLFF

d_call: -
j_call: TRBJ1-1
v_call: TRBV12-1
clone_size: -
cdr3_nt: TGTGCCAGCAGCTCCCCGGGACAGGGGTTAATGAACACTGAAGCTTTCTTT
cdr3_aa: CASSSPGQGLMNTEAFF

d_call: TRBD1
j_call: TRBJ1-3
v_call: TRBV29-1
clone_size: -
cdr3_nt: TGCAGCGTTGTCTTGGCGACAGGGGGCTCTGGAAACACCATATATTTT
cdr3_aa: CSVVLATGGSGNTIYF

d_call: TRBD2
j_call: TRBJ2-1
v_call: TRBV5-6
clone_size: -
cdr3_nt: TGTGCCAGCAGCGCGGGACTAGTGAATGAGCAGTTCTTC
cdr3_aa: CASSAGLVNEQFF

d_call: -
j_call: TRBJ2-4
v_call: TRBV18
clone_size: -
cdr3_nt: TGTGCCAGCTCACCAAATGACAGGCTCGGTAAAAACATTCAGTACTTC
cdr3_aa: CASSPNDRLGKNIQYF

d_call: TRBD1
j_call: TRBJ1-1
v_call: TRBV2
clone_size: -
cdr3_nt: TGTGCCAGCCTCGGACAGGGGAACACTGAAGCTTTCTTT
cdr3_aa: CASLGQGNTEAFF